Shown below are 26 T cell receptor beta chains from a single sample sequenced in a study of blood T cell repertoires in COVID-19 (dated by TCRdb to 2018 to 2021). Receptor amplification or capture employed the immunoSEQ multiplex PCR assay. Sourced from immuneACCESS, this table was stored by TCRdb with only in-frame sequences that have V and J called. A share of the clones is absent; for the studies checked, an unresolved V gene accounts for under half, and the remainder has no known explanation. The table for this sample lists 25,000 to 35,000 clones; roughly nine tenths of them were counted only once. The ten most abundant clones make up nearly 25% of the sample. Sequenced sample: peripheral blood. Every receptor here comes from a human donor with active COVID-19. The donor label of this sample is uncertain.

This chain joins TRBV9 and TRBJ2-1, with D perhaps TRBD1 (5 bases). Trimming cost V 4 bases and J 6 bases, with 11 bases left between them. CDR3 size: 13 residues. Germline values: CDR1 SGDLS, CDR2 YYNGEE. The CDR3 spells CASSPGHPNEQFF. In DNA form, the CDR3 reads TGTGCCAGCAGCCCAGGACATCCCAATGAGCAGTTCTTC.

The V and J genes are TRBV28 and TRBJ2-6; the D gene is possibly TRBD1 (6 bases). Germline CDR1 is MDHEN and CDR2 is SYDVKM. This CDR3 region has 15 residues. V lost 6 bases, J lost 4 bases, and 13 bases lay in between. CDR3 protein: CASSPTGSGANVLTF. The CDR3 bases are TGTGCCAGCAGCCCCACAGGGTCCGGGGCCAACGTCCTGACTTTC.

In this sample, this clone turned up a few times. The CDR3 loop reads CASRSPGAGYTF. The CDR3 DNA follows: TGTGCCAGCCGATCTCCCGGAGCTGGCTACACCTTC. The chain employs TRBV12-3 or TRBV12-4 and TRBJ1-2; D is unresolved. The CDR3 totals 12 residues. Trimming stripped 8 bases from V and 7 bases from J, with 14 bases between.

The chain recombines TRBV28 with TRBJ1-2, with 7 bases lining up with TRBD1. This CDR3 is built from 13 residues. V was clipped by 3 bases and J by 6 bases; unmatched bases: 4. From germline, CDR1 is MDHEN and CDR2 SYDVKM. CDR3 loop: CASSLAGGNGYTF. For the CDR3, the DNA is TGTGCCAGCAGTTTGGCAGGGGGAAATGGCTACACCTTC.

This clone was seen just once. This rearrangement joins TRBV2 to TRBJ2-5; TRBD1 is a possible D gene (6 bases). This CDR3 comprises 15 residues. Trimming took 3 bases from V and 5 from J, leaving 16 bases between them. Germline values: CDR1 SNHLY, CDR2 FYNNEI. The CDR3 loop is CASSDIWPRGETQYF. CDR3 coding DNA: TGTGCCAGCAGTGATATCTGGCCCAGGGGCGAGACCCAGTACTTC. The full variable domain, with the rest looked up from reference TRBV2 and TRBJ2-5, is EPEVTQTPSHQVTQMGQEVILRCVPISNHLYFYWYRQILGQKVEFLVSFYNNEISEKSEIFDDQFSVERPDGSNFTLKIRSTKLEDSAMYFCASSDIWPRGETQYFGPGTRLLVL.

V gene TRBV28 combines with J gene TRBJ2-7; D unclear. This CDR3 is 11 amino acids long. CDR1 is MDHEN and CDR2 is SYDVKM in the germline V gene. V lost 2 bases to trimming and J lost 5 bases, with 4 bases between them. CDR3 nucleotide sequence: TGTGCCAGCAGTTTACTTAACGAGCAGTACTTC. Translation gives CASSLLNEQYF.

This clone came up a few times. The J gene is TRBJ1-2, the V gene TRBV6-5, with no clear D. CDR1 and CDR2 (germline): MNHEY, SVGAGI. V was shortened by 4 bases and J by 8 bases, with 17 bases between the two germline ends. The CDR3 sequence is 14 residues long. CDR3 protein: CASSSGERVWGYTF. CDR3 sequence (DNA): TGTGCCAGCAGTTCCGGGGAGAGGGTGTGGGGCTACACCTTC.

This clone was picked up one time. The chain has TRBV7-9 and TRBJ2-7; 9 nucleotides match TRBD2. J gave up 5 bases and V 3 bases, and 8 bases lay outside the gene matches. Germline V gene sequence: CDR1 SEHNR, CDR2 FQNEAQ (reference sequence). The CDR3 has 15 residues. The CDR3 here is CASSFIAGELHEQYF. Written as DNA, the CDR3 is TGTGCCAGCAGCTTTATAGCGGGAGAACTCCACGAGCAGTACTTC.

The rearrangement joins TRBV5-1 to TRBJ2-1; TRBD2 agrees at 8 bases. This CDR3 has 14 residues. With 3 bases clipped from V and 5 bases from J, the junction kept 4 bases outside the gene matches. Germline-derived CDR1 and CDR2 are SGHRS and YFSETQ. CDR3 bases: TGCGCCAGCAGCTCGGGACTAGGAGACAATGAGCAGTTCTTC. Translation: CASSSGLGDNEQFF.

DNA of the CDR3: TGTGCCATCGCGAGGGGGACACAACTTATGAACACTGAAGCTTTCTTT. Its protein product is CAIARGTQLMNTEAFF. The chain uses TRBV10-3 and TRBJ1-1; D might be TRBD1 (6 bases). The CDR3 contains 16 residues. V was cut by 8 bases and J by 0 bases, with 19 bases left in between. Germline V gives CDR1 ENHRY, CDR2 SYGVKD.

The V gene is TRBV19, the J gene TRBJ2-5, with TRBD1 identical over 7 bases. The CDR3 covers 13 residues. CDR1 is LNHDA and CDR2 is SQIVND in the germline V gene (reference sequence). V was pared by 4 bases and J by 7 bases, with 6 bases of the junction left unmatched. As DNA, the CDR3 is TGTGCCAGTAGTAATACAGGGGTGTGGACCCAGTACTTC. Its translation: CASSNTGVWTQYF.

This clone was recorded once. V gene TRBV5-1 combines with J gene TRBJ2-2; 8 positions agree with TRBD2. Trimming took 4 bases from V and 2 from J; bases not matched to a gene: 4. Germline CDR1 and CDR2: SGHRS and YFSETQ. The CDR3 has 15 amino acids. This CDR3 reads CASSRAGVNTGELFF. CDR3 nucleotides: TGCGCCAGCAGCCGAGCGGGGGTAAACACCGGGGAGCTGTTTTTT.

In this sample, this clone turned up once. The chain uses TRBV4-3 and TRBJ2-7; the match to TRBD2 covers 8 bases. CDR3 length: 17 residues. Unmatched junction bases numbered 15, after V lost 4 bases and J lost 4 bases. Germline V gene lookup returns CDR1 LGHNA and CDR2 YSLEER. CDR3 sequence: CASSRDPAGAEIYEQYF. The DNA of the CDR3 is TGCGCCAGCAGCCGGGACCCAGCGGGGGCAGAGATTTACGAGCAGTACTTC.

The genes are TRBV28 and TRBJ2-7; D gene uncertain. The CDR3 extends over 14 amino acids. V was shortened by 3 bases and J by 0 bases, with 9 bases between the two germline ends. Germline V gene sequence: CDR1 MDHEN, CDR2 SYDVKM. DNA of the CDR3: TGTGCCAGCAGTTTCCCCCCAGGCTCCTACGAGCAGTACTTC. Encoded protein: CASSFPPGSYEQYF.

The rearrangement uses TRBV6-6 and TRBJ2-5; weak D call: TRBD1 (6 bases). The CDR3 contains 14 residues. V gave up 5 bases and J gave up 4 bases, with 14 bases separating them. Germline loops: CDR1 MNHNY, CDR2 SVGAGI (reference sequence). In nucleotides, the CDR3 is TGTGCCAGCAGTCTAAACACAGGGTTAGAGACCCAGTACTTC. Amino acids: CASSLNTGLETQYF.

The V and J genes are TRBV3-1 (or the pseudogene TRBV3-2) and TRBJ2-1, with D perhaps TRBD2 (6 bases). Germline values: CDR1 LGHDT, CDR2 YNNKEL (reference sequence). The CDR3 is made up of 13 amino acids. The V and J ends lost 3 bases and 5 bases respectively, with 8 bases between them. Here the CDR3 DNA reads TGTGCCAGCAGCCAGACTAGACACAATGAGCAGTTCTTC. Its protein product is CASSQTRHNEQFF.

The chain joins TRBV7-6 to TRBJ2-5; 12 bases fit TRBD2. The V and J ends lost 5 bases and 4 bases, in that order; junction bases with no gene match: 8. Germline CDR1 SGHVS, CDR2 FNYEAQ. CDR3 length equals 16 residues. CDR3 sequence: CASSLGLAGKGETQYF. The CDR3 region has the DNA TGTGCCAGCAGCCTCGGACTAGCGGGGAAGGGAGAGACCCAGTACTTC.

This chain links TRBV24-1 with TRBJ2-5, with 9 bases fitting TRBD1. Germline-derived CDR1 and CDR2 are KGHDR and SFDVKD. This CDR3 has 15 residues. After removal of 1 base from V and 4 bases from J, the junction contained 3 bases not matched to a gene. The CDR3 nucleotides are TGTGCCACCAGTGATTTTACAGGGGGCGGAGAGACCCAGTACTTC. This translates into CATSDFTGGGETQYF.

The chain combines TRBV6-6 with TRBJ1-5, with D unresolved. Germline assignment: CDR1 MNHNY and CDR2 SVGAGI (reference sequence). V shed 0 bases and J shed 12 bases, with 9 bases lying between them. This CDR3 comprises 12 residues. The CDR3 sequence: CASSYSAGHQHF. The CDR3 DNA sequence: TGTGCCAGCAGTTACTCGGCGGGTCACCAGCATTTT.

This chain links TRBV3-1 (or the pseudogene TRBV3-2) with TRBJ2-1, with TRBD1 as a possible D gene (6 bases). V lost 1 base to trimming and J lost 4 bases, with 20 bases between them. The CDR3 consists of 18 residues. Germline assignment: CDR1 LGHDT and CDR2 YNNKEL (reference sequence). CDR3 in amino acids: CASSQGNPARGGYNEQFF. The DNA of the CDR3 is TGTGCCAGCAGCCAAGGGAACCCCGCCAGAGGGGGATACAATGAGCAGTTCTTC.

Turning to this clone: A read error may produce the germline difference seen at one junction end. The chain has TRBV12-3 or TRBV12-4 and TRBJ2-5, with TRBD2 matching 9 bases. The CDR3 length is 11 residues. CDR3 in amino acids: CASSSGLARDF. CDR3 coding DNA: TGTGCCAGCAGTTCCGGACTAGCGAGAGACTTC.

The J gene is TRBJ2-2, the V gene TRBV7-6; TRBD2 agrees at 9 bases. In germline, CDR1 is SGHVS, CDR2 FNYEAQ. With V trimmed by 4 bases and J by 3 bases, 9 bases remained unmatched. This CDR3 spans 17 amino acids. The CDR3 spells CASSSFGTSTYTGELFF. The CDR3 region has the DNA TGTGCCAGCAGCTCTTTCGGGACTAGCACGTACACCGGGGAGCTGTTTTTT.

CDR3 coding DNA: TGTGCCAGCACCCCAGCGACTCAGAGGAACACTGAAGCTTTCTTT. This translates into CASTPATQRNTEAFF. The rearrangement joins TRBV7-9 to TRBJ1-1; the D is unclear. V shed 7 bases and J shed 1 base, with 16 bases lying between them. The CDR3 covers 15 residues. Germline V gene sequence: CDR1 SEHNR, CDR2 FQNEAQ (reference sequence).

The V and J genes are TRBV27 and TRBJ2-3, with a weak D call TRBD2 (6 bases). The CDR3 is made up of 16 amino acids. V was shortened by 6 bases and J by 6 bases, with 22 bases between the two germline ends. The germline CDR1 and CDR2 sequences are MNHEY and SMNVEV (reference sequence). Written as DNA, the CDR3 is TGTGCCAGCAGGGGGCCACGGGAGCCGTCTGGGGATACGCAGTATTTT. It translates to CASRGPREPSGDTQYF.

This clone was counted a single time. The rearrangement links TRBV7-2 to TRBJ2-7, with 7 bases aligning to TRBD1. The germline gives CDR1 SGHTA, CDR2 FQGNSA. The CDR3 is made up of 14 amino acids. V dropped 1 base and J dropped 7; count of bases not matched to a gene: 7. The CDR3 is CASSLVQGTGEQYF. DNA of the CDR3: TGTGCCAGCAGCTTAGTACAGGGGACGGGGGAGCAGTACTTC. The whole variable domain, remainder taken from reference TRBV7-2 and TRBJ2-7, is GAGVSQSPSNKVTEKGKDVELRCDPISGHTALYWYRQSLGQGLEFLIYFQGNSAPDKSGLPSDRFSAERTGGSVSTLTIQRTQQEDSAVYLCASSLVQGTGEQYFGPGTRLTVT.

A single count supports this clone. This chain uses TRBV6-5 with TRBJ2-7, with a tentative D call TRBD2 (6 bases). Deletions cut 2 bases from V and 5 bases from J, with 16 bases between. Germline lookup yields CDR1 MNHEY and CDR2 SVGAGI. The CDR3 consists of 15 residues. CDR3 loop: CASSYGGSFLNEQYF. CDR3 in DNA: TGTGCCAGCAGTTACGGGGGGTCTTTCCTCAACGAGCAGTACTTC.